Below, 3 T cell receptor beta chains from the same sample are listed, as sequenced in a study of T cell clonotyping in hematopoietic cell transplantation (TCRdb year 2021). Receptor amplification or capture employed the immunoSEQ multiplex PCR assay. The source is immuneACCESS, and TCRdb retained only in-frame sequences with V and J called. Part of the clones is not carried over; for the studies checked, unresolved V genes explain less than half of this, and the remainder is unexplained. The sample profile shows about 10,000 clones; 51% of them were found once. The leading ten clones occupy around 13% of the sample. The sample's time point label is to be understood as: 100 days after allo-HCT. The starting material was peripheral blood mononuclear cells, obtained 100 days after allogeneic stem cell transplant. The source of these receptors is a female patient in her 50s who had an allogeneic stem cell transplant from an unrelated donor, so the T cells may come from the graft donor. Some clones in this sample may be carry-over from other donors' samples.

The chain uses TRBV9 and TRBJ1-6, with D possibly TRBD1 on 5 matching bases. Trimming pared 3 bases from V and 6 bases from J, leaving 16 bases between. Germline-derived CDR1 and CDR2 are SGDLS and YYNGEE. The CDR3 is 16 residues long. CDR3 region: CASSAQTGGTNSPLHF. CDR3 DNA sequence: TGTGCCAGCAGCGCCCAAACGGGGGGGACTAATTCACCCCTCCACTTT.

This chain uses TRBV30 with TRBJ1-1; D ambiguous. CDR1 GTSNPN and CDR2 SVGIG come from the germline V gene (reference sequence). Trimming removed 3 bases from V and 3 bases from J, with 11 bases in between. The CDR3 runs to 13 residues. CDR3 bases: TGTGCCTGGAGACGTACCTCGGACACTGAAGCTTTCTTT. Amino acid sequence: CAWRRTSDTEAFF.

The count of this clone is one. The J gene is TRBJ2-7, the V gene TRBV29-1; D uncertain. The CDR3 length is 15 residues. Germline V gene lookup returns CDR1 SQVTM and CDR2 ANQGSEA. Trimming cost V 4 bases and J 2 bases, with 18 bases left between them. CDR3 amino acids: CSVVGGTLAPYEQYF. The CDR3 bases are TGCAGCGTTGTAGGTGGAACCTTAGCTCCCTACGAGCAGTACTTC.